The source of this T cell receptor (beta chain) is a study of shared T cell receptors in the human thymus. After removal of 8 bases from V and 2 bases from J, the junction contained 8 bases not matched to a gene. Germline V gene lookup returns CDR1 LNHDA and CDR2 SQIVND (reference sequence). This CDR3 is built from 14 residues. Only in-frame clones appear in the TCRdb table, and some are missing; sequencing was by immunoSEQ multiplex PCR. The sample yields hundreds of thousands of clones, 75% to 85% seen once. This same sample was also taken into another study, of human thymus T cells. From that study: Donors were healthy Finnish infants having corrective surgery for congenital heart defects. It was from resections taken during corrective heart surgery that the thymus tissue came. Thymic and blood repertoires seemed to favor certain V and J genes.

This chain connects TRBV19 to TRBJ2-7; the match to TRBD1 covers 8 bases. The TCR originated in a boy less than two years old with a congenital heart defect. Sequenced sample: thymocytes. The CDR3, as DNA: TGTGCCAGTTCCCAAGGGACAGGACCCTACGAGCAGTACTTC. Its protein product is CASSQGTGPYEQYF.